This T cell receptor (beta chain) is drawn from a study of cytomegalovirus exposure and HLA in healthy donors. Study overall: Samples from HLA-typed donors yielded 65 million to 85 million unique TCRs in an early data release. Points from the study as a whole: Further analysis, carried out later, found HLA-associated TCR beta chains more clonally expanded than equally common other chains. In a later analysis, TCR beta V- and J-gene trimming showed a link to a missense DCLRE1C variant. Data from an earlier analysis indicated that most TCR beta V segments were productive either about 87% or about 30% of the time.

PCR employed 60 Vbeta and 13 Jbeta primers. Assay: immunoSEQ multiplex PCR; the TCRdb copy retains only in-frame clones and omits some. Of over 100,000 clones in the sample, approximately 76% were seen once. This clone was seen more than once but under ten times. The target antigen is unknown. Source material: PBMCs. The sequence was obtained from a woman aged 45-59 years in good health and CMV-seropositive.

Written as DNA, the CDR3 is TGCGCCAGCAGCTTGGGGGGGACTAGCGATCAAGAGACCCAGTACTTC. Translating gives CASSLGGTSDQETQYF. V gene TRBV5-1 combines with J gene TRBJ2-5, with 10 bases lining up with TRBD2. This CDR3 has 16 amino acids. Trimming removed 0 bases from V and 2 bases from J; junction bases left unmatched: 4. Germline V gives CDR1 SGHRS, CDR2 YFSETQ.